This TCR beta chain derives from a study of cytomegalovirus exposure and HLA in healthy donors. Study-wide results and limits: A later analysis appeared to link common viral pathogens to several of the most significant clusters.

The PCR used 60 Vbeta and 13 Jbeta primers. TCRdb's table, derived via immunoSEQ multiplex PCR, lists solely in-frame clones and lacks some. The table lists roughly 150,000 clones, approximately 70% of them singletons. Concerning this clone itself: Its specificity is unknown.

The sequenced sample consisted of PBMCs. The TCR originated in a woman in her late teens or twenties in good health and CMV-seropositive.

The CDR3 nucleotides read TGTGCCAGCAGGAGAGAGACGGGGACCTACAATGAGCAGTTCTTC. This encodes CASRRETGTYNEQFF. The chain uses TRBV7-3 and TRBJ2-1, with a weak D call TRBD2 (5 bases). CDR1 SGHTA and CDR2 FQGTGA come from the germline V gene. The CDR3 contains 15 residues. V was trimmed by 6 bases and J by 2 bases, leaving 14 bases between them. Full variable domain (remainder filled in from reference TRBV7-3 and TRBJ2-1): GAGVSQTPSNKVTEKGKYVELRCDPISGHTALYWYRQSLGQGPEFLIYFQGTGAADDSGLPNDRFFAVRPEGSVSTLKIQRTERGDSAVYLCASRRETGTYNEQFFGPGTRLTVL.